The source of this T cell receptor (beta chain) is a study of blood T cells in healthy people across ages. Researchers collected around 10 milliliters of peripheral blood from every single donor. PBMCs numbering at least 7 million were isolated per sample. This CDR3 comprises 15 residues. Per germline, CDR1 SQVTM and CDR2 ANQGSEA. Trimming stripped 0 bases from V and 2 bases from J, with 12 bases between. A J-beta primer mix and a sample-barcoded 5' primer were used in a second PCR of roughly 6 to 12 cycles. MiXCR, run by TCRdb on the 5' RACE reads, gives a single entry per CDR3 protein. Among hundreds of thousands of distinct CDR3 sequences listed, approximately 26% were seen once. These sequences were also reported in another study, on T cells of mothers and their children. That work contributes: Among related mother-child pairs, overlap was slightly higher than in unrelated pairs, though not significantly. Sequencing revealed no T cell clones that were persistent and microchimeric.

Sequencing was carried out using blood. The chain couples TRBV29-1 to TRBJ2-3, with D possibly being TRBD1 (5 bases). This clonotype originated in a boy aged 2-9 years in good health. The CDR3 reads CSVEDTQGATDTQYF. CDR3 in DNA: TGCAGCGTTGAAGACACCCAGGGCGCCACAGATACGCAGTATTTT.